This T cell receptor beta chain was captured by sequencing in a study of radiation and T cells in renal cell carcinoma (dated by TCRdb to about 2020). Notes on the research overall: In total, roughly 53 samples underwent TCR beta sequencing: 25 or so tumors plus 27 peripheral blood samples. The final blood draw took place at 4 weeks after radiation, the same time as nephrectomy. In the approximately 49 samples combined, roughly 4.4 million unique CDR3 nucleotide sequences were found, encoding approximately 2,900,000 unique CDR3 amino acid sequences.

This clone showed up just a few times. It lacks a known antigen. No quality values exist for individual bases; no much larger clone is one base distant. What the research found in general, with its limitations: Because the trial had a single-armed design, the trial could not examine how radiation dose or scheduling affected the TCR repertoire. Top tumor clonotypes rose in blood from baseline to 2 weeks post-radiation, then contracted by 4 weeks, suggesting transient expansion of tumor-resident clones. Because pretreatment tumor biopsies were not available, the study could not determine whether clonotypes were already present within the tumor at baseline. Tracking of blood repertoire dynamics stopped at three to four weeks after treatment, with no follow-up past that point.

Including cysteine and phenylalanine, the CDR3 has 19 amino acids. Only CDR3 DNA is held: 57 bases, read in frame from base 1. The germline V gene (reference sequence) sets CDR1 to LNHDA and CDR2 to SQIVND. Trimming at the junction amounts to 3 bases on V and 2 bases on J, and the germline ends lie 23 bases apart. TCR beta libraries were generated from genomic DNA with the immunoSEQ kit, following the manufacturer's recommendations. Library preparation used a first multiplex PCR with proprietary primers, then a second PCR adding unique barcodes, with bead cleanups after each round. Each sample batch included a kit-provided positive control reaction and a negative control reaction. The final libraries underwent checking on an Agilent 4200 TapeStation D1000 ScreenTape, volumetric pooling, and quantification by qPCR. An Illumina NextSeq500 fitted with a MidOutput 150-cycle cartridge performed the sequencing, running 156 Read1 cycles and 15 Index1 cycles with the kit's custom primers. The pooled library was loaded at 1.0 pM with approximately 18% PhiX control spiked in. The study's own analysis went as follows. Vendor-processed data were analyzed in R, and a clonotype was defined as all T cells sharing the same CDR3 nucleotide sequence. In the clone abundance analyses, frequencies in each sample were normalized to that sample's 10,000 most abundant clones. Before analysis, public T cell clones were removed, and these numbered fewer than six per sample on average. A difference in abundance of at least 32-fold between compartments was used to define tumor-enriched and baseline blood-enriched clonotypes. A beta-binomial differential abundance model was used to identify clonotypes that expanded or contracted between blood time points. Similarity between tumor and blood repertoires was quantified using the Baroni-Urbani and Buser coefficient, and groups were compared with two-tailed Wilcoxon tests in R. Here the immuneACCESS table is served through TCRdb, limited to in-frame sequences with V and J called. Missing clones are a known gap in these copies; in checked studies unresolved V genes cover under half, and the rest lacks a known reason. V and J calls and clone size are those listed in that table; D and trimming were worked out from the DNA. The sample table shows around 140,000 clones, and around nine tenths are seen once. The top ten constitute around 17% of the sample.

This specimen's time point label, interpreted: blood 4 weeks post-SBRT, at nephrectomy. Interpreted using the paper, the treatment or condition label stands for: 15 Gy SBRT to primary tumor, nephrectomy 4 weeks later. Samples were obtained from a clinical trial, in which 15 Gy stereotactic body radiation therapy was delivered to primary renal cell carcinomas and nephrectomy was performed 4 weeks later. To follow tumor-enriched clonotypes, peripheral blood was collected serially from radiation-treated patients at baseline and again at 2 weeks and 4 weeks after SBRT. All patients had renal cell carcinoma with clear cell pathology. The QIAamp DNA Blood Mini Kit (Qiagen) was used to prepare genomic DNA for TCR sequencing. Only samples passing all quality control checks were included in the analyses.

The origin of this receptor is a woman aged 50 to 65 with renal cell carcinoma. The chain was built from TRBV19 and TRBJ1-5; a tentative D match to TRBD1 spans 6 bases. Sample: blood, taken from a patient whose treatment included radiotherapy and nephrectomy. The DNA sequence is TGTGCCAGTAGTATGGATTCAGGACAGACCGAATGGGGCAATCAGCCCCAGCATTTT. The encoded protein is CASSMDSGQTEWGNQPQHF.